This is a list of T cell receptor beta chains from one sample in a study of blood T cell repertoires in COVID-19. TCRdb's copy holds only in-frame clones and misses some; the assay was immunoSEQ multiplex PCR. The sample consists of about 230,000 clones, approximately 81% of them appearing once. Material: peripheral blood. These receptors all stem from a woman of 80 years or more with acute or convalescent COVID-19. Both conserved end residues are part of each CDR3. Fields, in order: D gene, clone size, J gene, V gene, CDR3 protein, CDR3 DNA. D genes are given only for firm matches. Clone sizes are given selectively: once, few, many, or a class where the clone is expanded.

>NA|NA|TRBJ2-7|TRBV6-5
CASSPEGPAYEQYF
TGTGCCAGCAGTCCGGAGGGCCCTGCCTACGAGCAGTACTTC
>TRBD1|NA|TRBJ2-7|TRBV5-6
CASNPLAGTGNEQYF
TGTGCCAGCAATCCCCTGGCCGGGACAGGGAACGAGCAGTACTTC
>NA|many|TRBJ2-7|TRBV6-5
CASSYKHSPSYEQYF
TGTGCCAGCAGTTACAAACATTCGCCCTCCTACGAGCAGTACTTC
>NA|NA|TRBJ2-2|TRBV5-6
CASSPPGLNTGELFF
TGTGCCAGCAGCCCGCCGGGACTGAACACCGGGGAGCTGTTTTTT
>NA|NA|TRBJ1-1|TRBV7-3
CASSLGGWGNTEAFF
TGTGCCAGCAGCTTAGGAGGGTGGGGAAACACTGAAGCTTTCTTT
>NA|NA|TRBJ2-1|TRBV29-1
CSVVPGIRYNEQFF
TGCAGCGTTGTTCCAGGGATTCGCTACAATGAGCAGTTCTTC
>NA|NA|TRBJ2-1|TRBV11-2
CASSLDIGEQFF
TGTGCCAGCAGTCTAGATATAGGTGAGCAGTTCTTC
>NA|NA|TRBJ2-5|TRBV21-1
CASSKAPQGMKETQYF
TGTGCCAGCAGCAAAGCCCCACAGGGGATGAAAGAGACCCAGTACTTC
>NA|NA|TRBJ1-2|TRBV4-1
CASSQDQAASYGYTF
TGCGCCAGCAGCCAAGATCAGGCAGCCAGCTATGGCTACACCTTC
>NA|NA|TRBJ1-2|TRBV19
CASSRAGGPSNYGYTF
TGTGCCAGTAGTAGAGCAGGAGGGCCGTCTAACTATGGCTACACCTTC
>NA|NA|TRBJ2-7|TRBV6-6
CASSYTAGSSYEQYF
TGTGCCAGCAGTTACACAGCTGGAAGCTCCTACGAGCAGTACTTC
>NA|NA|TRBJ1-5|TRBV12-3/TRBV12-4
CASSIQEFGPQHF
TGTGCCAGCAGCATACAGGAGTTCGGGCCCCAGCATTTT
>NA|NA|TRBJ2-4|TRBV2
CASSEEAGEYF
TGTGCCAGCAGTGAAGAGGCAGGCGAGTACTTC
>TRBD1|NA|TRBJ1-2|TRBV5-6
CASSAYRGTNYGYTF
TGTGCCAGCAGCGCTTACAGGGGAACGAACTATGGCTACACCTTC
>NA|NA|TRBJ2-5|TRBV7-9
CASSQLDSPTETQYF
TGTGCCAGTAGCCAATTGGACTCTCCCACAGAGACCCAGTACTTC
>TRBD2|NA|TRBJ2-3|TRBV5-1
CASSLGLAASTDTQYF
TGCGCCAGCAGCTTAGGGCTAGCGGCTAGCACAGATACGCAGTATTTT
>NA|NA|TRBJ2-1|TRBV4-2
CASSQEKGDYGFF
TGTGCCAGCAGCCAAGAGAAGGGGGACTATGGGTTCTTC
>NA|few|TRBJ1-2|TRBV6-5
CASSSGGRNYGYTF
TGTGCCAGTTCCTCCGGGGGGCGTAACTATGGCTACACCTTC
>TRBD2|NA|TRBJ2-5|TRBV7-8
CASTERGGVETQYF
TGTGCCAGCACCGAGCGGGGCGGGGTAGAGACCCAGTACTTC
>NA|NA|TRBJ2-7|TRBV3-1/TRBV3-2
CASSQVRGLGQYF
TGTGCCAGCAGCCAAGTCAGGGGCCTGGGGCAGTACTTC
>TRBD1|NA|TRBJ2-1|TRBV11-3
CASSFAGTGFNEQFF
TGTGCCAGCAGCTTTGCCGGGACAGGGTTCAATGAGCAGTTCTTC
>TRBD1|NA|TRBJ2-4|TRBV3-1/TRBV3-2
CASRGQVGAKNIQYF
TGTGCCAGCCGTGGACAGGTTGGGGCCAAAAACATTCAGTACTTC
>NA|NA|TRBJ1-4|TRBV3-1/TRBV3-2
CASSPPGTSKLFF
TGTGCCAGCAGCCCCCCCGGGACTTCCAAACTGTTTTTT
>NA|NA|TRBJ2-2|TRBV6-6
CASSTNPANTGELFF
TGTGCCAGCAGTACCAATCCAGCGAACACCGGGGAGCTGTTTTTT
>TRBD2|NA|TRBJ2-3|TRBV3-1/TRBV3-2
CASSQGLAGLGTDTQYF
TGTGCCAGCAGCCAGGGTTTAGCGGGGTTGGGGACAGATACGCAGTATTTT
>TRBD1|NA|TRBJ2-7|TRBV18
CASSLTGISYEQYF
TGTGCCAGCTCACTGACAGGGATCTCCTACGAGCAGTACTTC
>TRBD2|NA|TRBJ2-3|TRBV23-1
CASTSRGGATDTQYF
TGCGCCAGCACTTCTCGCGGGGGGGCCACAGATACGCAGTATTTT
>TRBD2|NA|TRBJ2-3|TRBV5-4
CASSTGTSGSVDTQYF
TGTGCCAGCAGCACTGGGACTAGCGGGAGTGTGGATACGCAGTATTTT
>NA|NA|TRBJ2-2|TRBV6-5
CASKHMNTGELFF
TGTGCCAGCAAACACATGAACACCGGGGAGCTGTTTTTT
>TRBD2|NA|TRBJ2-5|TRBV6-5
CASTDGGAKAETQYF
TGTGCCAGCACCGACGGGGGGGCGAAGGCAGAGACCCAGTACTTC
>NA|NA|TRBJ1-1|TRBV5-6
CASSEKGSTEAFF
TGTGCCAGCAGCGAAAAGGGGTCCACTGAAGCTTTCTTT
>NA|NA|TRBJ2-7|TRBV6-5
CASSYSIQAYEQYF
TGTGCCAGCAGTTACTCGATACAAGCCTACGAGCAGTACTTC
>NA|NA|TRBJ2-5|TRBV6-6
CASSRGAAETQYF
TGTGCCAGCAGTCGGGGGGCCGCGGAGACCCAGTACTTC
>NA|once|TRBJ2-7|TRBV28
CASSLLGAEQYF
TGTGCCAGCAGTTTACTGGGGGCCGAGCAGTACTTC
>NA|few|TRBJ1-3|TRBV6-5
CASSYSQGPGNTIYF
TGTGCCAGCAGTTACAGTCAGGGCCCTGGAAACACCATATATTTT
>NA|NA|TRBJ1-2|TRBV7-9
CASSTWEVGGYTF
TGTGCCAGCAGCACCTGGGAGGTTGGTGGCTACACCTTC
>TRBD1|NA|TRBJ1-5|TRBV24-1
CATSRTGGGNQPQHF
TGTGCCACCAGTCGGACAGGGGGTGGAAATCAGCCCCAGCATTTT
>NA|NA|TRBJ2-7|TRBV5-1
CASSLARQAPYEQYF
TGCGCCAGCAGCTTGGCCCGCCAGGCGCCCTACGAGCAGTACTTC
>NA|NA|TRBJ2-5|TRBV19
CAGEDSQETQYF
TGTGCCGGGGAGGACTCCCAAGAGACCCAGTACTTC
>NA|NA|TRBJ2-4|TRBV19
CASSLLGGNIQYF
TGTGCCAGTAGTTTACTAGGGGGAAACATTCAGTACTTC
>TRBD2|NA|TRBJ2-7|TRBV7-3
CASSPTSGSYEQYF
TGTGCCAGCAGCCCGACTAGCGGGAGCTACGAGCAGTACTTC
>NA|NA|TRBJ1-6|TRBV2
CASSASQVSTSPLHF
TGTGCCAGCAGTGCATCACAGGTGTCGACTTCACCCCTCCACTTT
>TRBD1|once|TRBJ1-2|TRBV7-2
CASSLAARTGGGDGYTF
TGTGCCAGCAGCTTAGCGGCCCGGACAGGGGGCGGGGATGGCTACACCTTC
>TRBD1|NA|TRBJ1-1|TRBV19
CASSMGQGATEAFF
TGTGCCAGTAGTATGGGACAGGGTGCGACTGAAGCTTTCTTT
>NA|NA|TRBJ2-1|TRBV7-3
CASSPPPPGNEQFF
TGTGCCAGCAGCCCACCCCCCCCCGGCAATGAGCAGTTCTTC
>TRBD1|NA|TRBJ1-2|TRBV9
CASSVQWTGSYGYTF
TGTGCCAGCAGCGTTCAATGGACAGGGTCCTATGGCTACACCTTC
>TRBD1|NA|TRBJ2-7|TRBV27
CASSPGQGAFNEQYF
TGTGCCAGCAGCCCGGGACAGGGGGCATTTAATGAGCAGTACTTC